Below, 17 T cell receptor beta chains from the same sample are listed, as sequenced in a study of identical twins. One entry per CDR3 protein, called by TCRdb with MiXCR from the 5' RACE reads. The sample carries 450,000 or so distinct CDR3 sequences, about 18% recorded once. Sequencing input: naive T cells sorted from blood. The receptors were sampled from a man aged 45-65 years in good health.

This clonotype was seen only a few times. This chain connects TRBV4-2 to TRBJ2-7; D assignment may be TRBD1 or TRBD2 (5 bases each). This CDR3 has 15 residues. The germline V gene encodes CDR1 LGHNA and CDR2 YNFKEQ. Trimming shortened V by 1 base and J by 3 bases, and 13 bases separated the two germline ends. The CDR3 loop is CASSQGGDLDYEQYF. DNA for the CDR3: TGTGCCAGCAGCCAAGGTGGGGACCTTGACTACGAGCAGTACTTC.

This clonotype was seen only a few times. The chain combines TRBV20-1 with TRBJ1-2; D may be TRBD1 (5 bases). The V end was cut by 6 bases, the J end by 10 bases, with 18 bases between. The length of the CDR3 is 12 residues. Germline CDR1 and CDR2: DFQATT and SNEGSKA (reference sequence). The CDR3: CSALAGVTDYTF. In nucleotides, the CDR3 is TGCAGTGCCCTGGCGGGGGTAACGGACTACACCTTC.

This clonotype was recorded at least ten times. The rearrangement joins TRBV5-1 to TRBJ1-1; 9 bases map to TRBD1. The V gene's germline CDR1 is SGHRS and CDR2 YFSETQ. The trim removed 4 bases at V and 0 bases at J, leaving 7 bases unmatched. The CDR3 contains 16 residues. The chain's CDR3 is CASSPGTGLMNTEAFF. The DNA for the CDR3 is TGCGCCAGCAGCCCCGGGACAGGGTTAATGAACACTGAAGCTTTCTTT.

Ten or more counts support this clonotype. This chain links TRBV7-9 with TRBJ2-6; D gene ambiguous. The V end was cut by 5 bases, the J end by 0 bases, with 14 bases between. CDR1 and CDR2 (germline): SEHNR, FQNEAQ (reference sequence). This CDR3 spans 17 amino acids. The DNA for the CDR3 is TGTGCCAGCAGCGGGCCCTACACCCACTCTGGGGCCAACGTCCTGACTTTC. This gives the protein CASSGPYTHSGANVLTF.

The chain joins TRBV3-1 to TRBJ2-2, with a possible D match to TRBD2 (6 bases). The V gene's germline CDR1 is LGHDT and CDR2 YNNKEL (reference sequence). Trimming took 0 bases from V and 4 from J, leaving 18 bases between them. The CDR3 is 18 amino acids. The CDR3 here is CASSQDLFPGRGTGELFF. The CDR3 DNA is TGTGCCAGCAGCCAAGATCTCTTTCCGGGGCGGGGCACCGGGGAGCTGTTTTTT.

This clonotype was detected a few times. The V call is TRBV6-1, the J call TRBJ1-6; D possibly corresponds to TRBD1 (5 bases). There are 15 residues in the CDR3. V was clipped by 8 bases and J by 6 bases, with 17 bases between them. Looked up from germline, CDR1 is MNHNS and CDR2 is SASEGT. The CDR3 DNA is TGTGCCAGCGCCAGCATGGGGACGTTTAATTCACCCCTCCACTTT. Translation gives CASASMGTFNSPLHF.

The chain couples TRBV12-5 to TRBJ2-1, with 9 bases matching TRBD1. The V gene's germline CDR1 is LGHNT and CDR2 FRNRAP. CDR3 length: 12 residues. V was pared by 6 bases and J by 9 bases, with 3 bases of the junction left unmatched. Here the CDR3 reads CASGTGGTEQFF. CDR3 nucleotide sequence: TGTGCTAGTGGCACAGGGGGCACTGAGCAGTTCTTC.

In its sample, this clonotype was seen a few times. This chain uses TRBV10-1 with TRBJ2-3, with TRBD1 identical over 7 bases. V shed 0 bases, J shed 3 bases, and the junction held 6 bases outside the gene matches. CDR3 length: 16 residues. The germline gives CDR1 WNHNN, CDR2 SYGVQD (reference sequence). The CDR3 loop is CASSESIDRETDTQYF. For the CDR3, the DNA is TGCGCCAGCAGTGAGTCGATCGACAGGGAGACAGATACGCAGTATTTT.

A few counts support this clonotype. V and J are TRBV7-9 and TRBJ2-1; TRBD2 matches 9 bases. The germline V gene encodes CDR1 SEHNR and CDR2 FQNEAQ (reference sequence). CDR3 length: 15 residues. Losses at the gene ends were 1 base for V and 9 bases for J; bases not matched to a gene: 7. The CDR3, as DNA: TGTGCCAGCAGCTTAGTGGCGGGAGGGCGCGCTGAGCAGTTCTTC. Translating gives CASSLVAGGRAEQFF.

This clonotype was detected a few times. V gene TRBV5-1 combines with J gene TRBJ1-6, with 9 bases fitting TRBD1. Unmatched junction bases numbered 6, after V lost 4 bases and J lost 10 bases. CDR1 is SGHRS and CDR2 is YFSETQ in the germline V gene. The CDR3 runs 14 residues. CDR3 bases: TGCGCCAGCAGCAAGGGACAGGGAGGCTCACCCCTCCACTTT. It specifies CASSKGQGGSPLHF.

This clonotype was observed a few times. V and J are TRBV20-1 and TRBJ2-7; 10 bases map to TRBD1. The CDR3 loop spans 14 amino acids. V shed 3 bases and J 2 bases; nucleotides not matched to a gene: 4. The germline CDR1 and CDR2 sequences are DFQATT and SNEGSKA (reference sequence). For the CDR3, the DNA is TGCAGTGCTAGTCTGGGACAGGGGACCTACGAGCAGTACTTC. It yields the protein CSASLGQGTYEQYF.

The table lists this clonotype with a few counts. This chain links TRBV5-1 with TRBJ2-5; 7 positions match TRBD2. This CDR3 has 15 amino acids. J gave up 2 bases and V 4 bases, and 8 bases lay outside the gene matches. In germline, CDR1 is SGHRS, CDR2 YFSETQ. Here the CDR3 reads CASSQMGTTQETQYF. CDR3 DNA: TGCGCCAGCAGCCAAATGGGGACTACTCAAGAGACCCAGTACTTC.

This rearrangement joins TRBV7-2 to TRBJ2-7, with 7 bases that match TRBD2. The CDR3 is 17 amino acids. The germline gives CDR1 SGHTA, CDR2 FQGNSA. With V trimmed by 3 bases and J by 1 base, 12 bases remained unmatched. The CDR3 here is CASSLWRGFRKSYEQYF. The CDR3 DNA follows: TGTGCCAGCAGCTTGTGGCGGGGGTTCCGGAAATCCTACGAGCAGTACTTC. The complete variable domain, with remaining parts taken from reference TRBV7-2 and TRBJ2-7, reads GAGVSQSPSNKVTEKGKDVELRCDPISGHTALYWYRQSLGQGLEFLIYFQGNSAPDKSGLPSDRFSAERTGGSVSTLTIQRTQQEDSAVYLCASSLWRGFRKSYEQYFGPGTRLTVT.

This clonotype was counted at least ten times. The chain uses TRBV10-3 and TRBJ2-1; 9 bases fit TRBD2. The CDR3 is 12 residues long. Looked up from germline, CDR1 is ENHRY and CDR2 is SYGVKD. The ends lost 2 bases at V and 12 bases at J; junction bases unmatched: 2. The CDR3 loop reads CAISEPAGGQFF. CDR3 bases: TGTGCCATCAGTGAGCCAGCGGGAGGGCAGTTCTTC.

DNA of the CDR3: TGTGCCAGCAGCGTAGACTCACCCTCGGGGGAGCAGTACTTC. As protein: CASSVDSPSGEQYF. This rearrangement joins TRBV9 to TRBJ2-7, with D perhaps TRBD2 (5 bases). Germline CDR1 and CDR2: SGDLS and YYNGEE. The CDR3 consists of 14 residues. V lost 0 bases and J lost 7, with 14 bases in between.

This clonotype turned up a few times. The V call is TRBV6-1, the J call TRBJ2-3; D assignment may be TRBD1 or TRBD2 (5 bases each). V lost 4 bases, J lost 1 base, and 12 bases lay in between. The germline V gene encodes CDR1 MNHNS and CDR2 SASEGT. CDR3 length: 15 residues. Written as DNA, the CDR3 is TGTGCCAGCAGTGGGGGGTATAGCGGCACAGATACGCAGTATTTT. Encoded protein: CASSGGYSGTDTQYF.

The table lists this clonotype with many counts. The chain is built from TRBV12-3 or TRBV12-4 and TRBJ2-7; the D is unclear. The ends were cut back, 1 base at V and 6 bases at J, with 10 bases in the middle. This CDR3 has 13 amino acids. The CDR3 protein is CASSLGQVGEQYF. In DNA, the CDR3 is TGTGCCAGCAGTTTAGGCCAGGTCGGCGAGCAGTACTTC.